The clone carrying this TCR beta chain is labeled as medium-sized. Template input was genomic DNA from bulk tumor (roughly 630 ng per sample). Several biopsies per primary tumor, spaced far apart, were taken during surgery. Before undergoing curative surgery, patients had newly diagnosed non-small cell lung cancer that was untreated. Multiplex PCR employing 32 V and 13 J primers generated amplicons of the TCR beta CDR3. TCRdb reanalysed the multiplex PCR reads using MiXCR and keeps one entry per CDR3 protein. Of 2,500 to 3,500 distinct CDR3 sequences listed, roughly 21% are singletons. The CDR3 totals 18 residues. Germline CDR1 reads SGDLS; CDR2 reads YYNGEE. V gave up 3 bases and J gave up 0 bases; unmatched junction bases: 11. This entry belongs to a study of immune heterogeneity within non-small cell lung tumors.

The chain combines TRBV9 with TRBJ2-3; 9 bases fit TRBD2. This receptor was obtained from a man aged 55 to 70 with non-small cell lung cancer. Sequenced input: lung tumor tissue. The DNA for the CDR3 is TGTGCCAGCAGCGCGCGGACTAGCGCTAAATCTAGCACAGATACGCAGTATTTT. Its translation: CASSARTSAKSSTDTQYF.